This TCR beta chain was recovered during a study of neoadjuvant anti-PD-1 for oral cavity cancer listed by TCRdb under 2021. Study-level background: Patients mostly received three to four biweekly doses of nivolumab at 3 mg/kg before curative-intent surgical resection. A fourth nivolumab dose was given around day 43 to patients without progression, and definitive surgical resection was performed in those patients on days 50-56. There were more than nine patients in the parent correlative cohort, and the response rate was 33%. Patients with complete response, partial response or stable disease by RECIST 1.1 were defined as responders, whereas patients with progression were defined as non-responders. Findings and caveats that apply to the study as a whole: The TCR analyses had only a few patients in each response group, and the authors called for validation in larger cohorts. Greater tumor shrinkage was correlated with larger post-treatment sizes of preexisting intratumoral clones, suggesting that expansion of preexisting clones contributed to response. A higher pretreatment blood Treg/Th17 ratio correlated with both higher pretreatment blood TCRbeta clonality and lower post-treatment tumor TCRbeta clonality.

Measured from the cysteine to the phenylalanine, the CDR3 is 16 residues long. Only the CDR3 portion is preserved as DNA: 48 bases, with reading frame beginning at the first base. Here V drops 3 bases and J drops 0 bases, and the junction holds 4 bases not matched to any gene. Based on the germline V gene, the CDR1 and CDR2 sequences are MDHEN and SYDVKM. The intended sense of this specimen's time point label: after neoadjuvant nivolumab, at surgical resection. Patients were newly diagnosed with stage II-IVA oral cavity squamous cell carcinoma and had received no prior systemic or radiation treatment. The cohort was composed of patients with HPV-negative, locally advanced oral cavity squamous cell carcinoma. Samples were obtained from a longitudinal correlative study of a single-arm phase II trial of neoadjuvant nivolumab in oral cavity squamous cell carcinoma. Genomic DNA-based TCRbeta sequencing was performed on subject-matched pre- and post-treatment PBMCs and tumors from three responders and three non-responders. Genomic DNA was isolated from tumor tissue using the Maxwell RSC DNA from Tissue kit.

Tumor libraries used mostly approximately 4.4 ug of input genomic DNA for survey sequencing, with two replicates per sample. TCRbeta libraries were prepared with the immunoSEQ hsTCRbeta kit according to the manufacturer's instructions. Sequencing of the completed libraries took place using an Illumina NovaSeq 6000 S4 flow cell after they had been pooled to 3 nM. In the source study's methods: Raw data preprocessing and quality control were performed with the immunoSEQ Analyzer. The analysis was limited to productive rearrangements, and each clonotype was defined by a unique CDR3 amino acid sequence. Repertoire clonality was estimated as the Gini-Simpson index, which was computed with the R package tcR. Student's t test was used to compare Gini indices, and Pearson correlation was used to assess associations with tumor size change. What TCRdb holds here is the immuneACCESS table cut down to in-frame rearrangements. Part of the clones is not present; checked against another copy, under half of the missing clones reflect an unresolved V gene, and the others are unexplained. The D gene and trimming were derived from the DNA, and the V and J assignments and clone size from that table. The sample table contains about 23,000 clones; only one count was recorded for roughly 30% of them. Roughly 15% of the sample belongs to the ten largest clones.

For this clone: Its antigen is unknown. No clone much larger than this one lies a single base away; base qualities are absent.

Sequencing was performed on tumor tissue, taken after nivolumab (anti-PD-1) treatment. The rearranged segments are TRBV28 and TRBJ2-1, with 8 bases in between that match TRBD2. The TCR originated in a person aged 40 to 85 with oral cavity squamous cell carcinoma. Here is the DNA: TGTGCCAGCAGTTTTAGCGGGACGAACTCCTACAATGAGCAGTTCTTC. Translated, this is CASSFSGTNSYNEQFF.